This is a list of T cell receptor beta chains from one sample in a study of T cells after yellow fever vaccination. Each CDR3 protein gets one entry after TCRdb re-called the 5' RACE reads with MiXCR. The sample includes hundreds of thousands of distinct CDR3 sequences, around a sixth of them seen just once. The sample was PBMCs, taken before the yellow fever booster vaccination. The receptor set was obtained from a man aged 18 to 29 who received the YFV17D yellow fever vaccine. CDR3s leave out the opening cysteine and the closing phenylalanine or tryptophan. The order of the fields is clone size, J gene, V gene, CDR3 length, CDR3 protein. Size is omitted from some rows. Given values are once, few, many or a class for expanded clones.

few	TRBJ2-1	TRBV18	13	ASSPIWSSYNEQF
once	TRBJ2-3	TRBV5-4	11	ASTYRGADTQY
many	TRBJ1-1	TRBV4-2	14	ASTTTGEYTGTEAF
.	TRBJ1-5	TRBV19	13	ASNFEDRVNQPQH
.	TRBJ2-7	TRBV29-1	13	SVRDPGQGLREQY
.	TRBJ2-3	TRBV5-1	15	ASSLTLLAGGADTQY
.	TRBJ1-1	TRBV5-1	14	ASSLVQGIMGTEAF
.	TRBJ1-2	TRBV20-1	10	SAPLTGTFYT
few	TRBJ2-1	TRBV5-1	13	ASSLVASGGREQF
.	TRBJ1-1	TRBV6-5	10	ASSPGRGLAF
.	TRBJ1-2	TRBV7-9	13	ASKETGSGLYGYT
few	TRBJ2-1	TRBV7-3	13	ASSLGGDLNYEQF
few	TRBJ1-1	TRBV4-3	11	ASSQTTGTEAF
.	TRBJ2-3	TRBV27	13	ASSLWGGVADTQY
.	TRBJ2-6	TRBV14	11	ASSNTGANVLT
.	TRBJ2-2	TRBV6-1	13	ASSRTVTNTGELF
few	TRBJ1-2	TRBV27	15	ASSSGTGGGSPYGYT
.	TRBJ2-2	TRBV7-2	13	ASSLEGLVGGELF
.	TRBJ1-5	TRBV4-1	14	ASALGGGLRNQPQH
.	TRBJ1-1	TRBV6-5	14	ASSHGKVRKNTEAF
.	TRBJ1-3	TRBV4-1	16	ASSPPRGVRIPGNTIY
.	TRBJ1-1	TRBV7-2	12	ASKRYGGYTEAF
few	TRBJ1-5	TRBV29-1	11	SVEGGRDQPQH
few	TRBJ2-1	TRBV7-2	12	ASSLMGGNNEQF
.	TRBJ1-1	TRBV4-1	14	ASSQDRGSLGVEAF
.	TRBJ1-6	TRBV2	15	ASKDRENYLYNSPLH
.	TRBJ2-5	TRBV18	12	ASSPPGTRETQY
.	TRBJ1-5	TRBV6-2/TRBV6-3	13	ASSPTGGGNQPQH
few	TRBJ1-5	TRBV12-3/TRBV12-4	14	ASSHGPDRVGQPQH
few	TRBJ1-2	TRBV2	11	ASSEAGLGGYT
few	TRBJ1-1	TRBV20-1	11	SARHLAGTEAF
few	TRBJ1-1	TRBV7-9	14	ASSPTGAGEYTEAF
few	TRBJ2-1	TRBV20-1	10	SARVLSNEQF
.	TRBJ2-5	TRBV2	11	ASSVLAGGTQY
.	TRBJ2-1	TRBV6-5	11	ASTTRSYNEQF
once	TRBJ2-1	TRBV11-3	13	ASSLTSGGNNEQF
few	TRBJ2-7	TRBV7-7	11	ASSLGVENEQY
.	TRBJ2-5	TRBV10-3	10	AISDIQETQY
.	TRBJ2-6	TRBV20-1	14	SARTPGGEGANVLT
few	TRBJ2-5	TRBV12-3/TRBV12-4	13	ASSSIGRYQETQY
.	TRBJ2-5	TRBV7-2	12	ASSAPGSIETQY
few	TRBJ2-1	TRBV20-1	13	SARTSPAPYNEQF
few	TRBJ1-1	TRBV5-5	15	ASSFNRDRGPWTEAF
once	TRBJ2-1	TRBV7-9	10	ASSLGIGEQF
.	TRBJ1-4	TRBV10-3	15	AISQFDRRLLNEKLF
few	TRBJ2-3	TRBV7-2	14	ASSPSRLVPADTQY
.	TRBJ1-6	TRBV7-9	13	ASSGKTAYNSPLH
few	TRBJ1-2	TRBV5-5	14	ASSPAAFGKNYGYT
.	TRBJ1-1	TRBV2	11	ASNPETGTEAF
.	TRBJ2-3	TRBV10-3	12	AISVGALTDTQY
few	TRBJ2-6	TRBV7-2	13	ASTSTGTGANVLT
.	TRBJ1-1	TRBV4-3	13	ASSQDGGGNTEAF
.	TRBJ2-3	TRBV7-2	13	ASSLKAGGRDTQY